A selection of T cell receptor beta chains follows, all from one sample in a study of OX40 agonist ivuxolimab in advanced cancers. The assay was immunoSEQ multiplex PCR, and TCRdb's table has in-frame clones only and misses some. The profile shows roughly 100,000 clones, 75% to 90% of them singletons. Sample: CD4+ or CD8+ T cells sorted from blood, taken in a trial of the OX40 agonist ivuxolimab. The receptors originated from an adult with an advanced solid tumor such as melanoma, head and neck, liver or kidney cancer. Each CDR3 is given with its conserved first and last residue. The D gene is left open where the match is weak. Expanded clones are given a class, and other clones once, few, many or no size at all.

j_gene	d_gene	v_gene	abundance	CDR3nt	CDR3aa
TRBJ1-2	NA	TRBV6-5	NA	TGTGCCAGCAGTTACACGGCAGAACCGCATGGCTACACCTTC	CASSYTAEPHGYTF
TRBJ2-3	TRBD2	TRBV30	NA	TGTGCCTGGAGCCCTGGGGCGGGAGGGGCCGATACGCAGTATTTT	CAWSPGAGGADTQYF
TRBJ2-7	TRBD2	TRBV9	NA	TGTGCCAGCAGCGCTGAGGGGACTAGCGGTTCCTACGAGCAGTACTTC	CASSAEGTSGSYEQYF
TRBJ2-7	NA	TRBV7-3	once	TGTGCCAGCAGCCTACTAGGGGTGCGTGGGCAGTACTTC	CASSLLGVRGQYF
TRBJ1-1	NA	TRBV18	once	TGTGCCAGCCAGCCGGGGGATCGGGCTGAAGCTTTCTTT	CASQPGDRAEAFF
TRBJ1-4	TRBD1	TRBV5-6	NA	TGTGCCAGCAGCTCGCCCTTCCAGGGGGATGAAAAACTGTTTTTT	CASSSPFQGDEKLFF
TRBJ2-7	NA	TRBV25-1	NA	TGTGCCAGCAGTGCCGCCACAGACAAATACGAGCAGTACTTC	CASSAATDKYEQYF
TRBJ1-2	NA	TRBV7-9	NA	TGCGCCAGCAGCGCTGGACAGAAAAAGGATGGCTACACCTTC	CASSAGQKKDGYTF
TRBJ1-1	NA	TRBV18	NA	TGTGCCAGCTCACCACCGGGAACCATGGTCACTGAAGCTTTCTTT	CASSPPGTMVTEAFF
TRBJ1-4	NA	TRBV5-6	NA	TGTGCCAGCAGCTTGAGGACTCACGAAAAACTGTTTTTT	CASSLRTHEKLFF
TRBJ2-1	NA	TRBV29-1	NA	TGCAGCGTAATCCAACTACACGAGTGGAATGAGCAGTTCTTC	CSVIQLHEWNEQFF
TRBJ1-1	NA	TRBV30	NA	TGTGCCTGGAGTCGGGGAGGTTTCAGGGACACTGAAGCTTTCTTT	CAWSRGGFRDTEAFF
TRBJ2-7	NA	TRBV19	NA	TGTGCCAGTAGTCCTCAAGGGGCGTCCGGCGAGCAGTACTTC	CASSPQGASGEQYF
TRBJ2-7	NA	TRBV7-9	NA	TGTGCCAGCAGCTTCTGGGACGGATCCTACGAGCAGTACTTC	CASSFWDGSYEQYF
TRBJ2-7	NA	TRBV7-9	NA	TGTGCCAGCAGCCCCCGACTTGGCTCCTACGAGCAGTACTTC	CASSPRLGSYEQYF
TRBJ1-1	NA	TRBV5-1	NA	TGCGCCAGCAGCTTGGCGGGCATGAGGGGACGTACTGAAGCTTTCTTT	CASSLAGMRGRTEAFF
TRBJ2-5	TRBD1	TRBV18	NA	TGTGCCAGCTCCAGGGGGCAGGGGGAGACCCAGTACTTC	CASSRGQGETQYF
TRBJ2-7	TRBD2	TRBV30	NA	TGTGCCTGGAGTGATGGCGGGAGCTCCTACGAGCAGTACTTC	CAWSDGGSSYEQYF
TRBJ2-3	NA	TRBV7-3	NA	TGTGCCAGCAGTCCCGGGACGGCGGGCACAGATACGCAGTATTTT	CASSPGTAGTDTQYF
TRBJ2-7	NA	TRBV4-1	NA	TGCGCCAGCAGCCATTCGAGAACCGGGACCCCGGGGGAGCAGTACTTC	CASSHSRTGTPGEQYF
TRBJ1-2	NA	TRBV28	NA	TGTGCCAGCAGCCTTACAGCCTATGGCTACACCTTC	CASSLTAYGYTF
TRBJ2-7	NA	TRBV11-3	NA	TGTGCCAGCAGCAGACAGATGGGGGAGCAGTACTTC	CASSRQMGEQYF
TRBJ2-5	NA	TRBV19	NA	TGTGCCAGTAGTCCCCGCGGCTCGGGGGAGACCCAGTACTTC	CASSPRGSGETQYF
TRBJ1-5	NA	TRBV6-6	NA	TGTGCCAGCAGTAAAGGACAGAGCAATCAGCCCCAGCATTTT	CASSKGQSNQPQHF
TRBJ2-1	NA	TRBV7-9	NA	TGTGCCAGCAGCTTAGGTCTCGGGGGCGATGAGCAGTTCTTC	CASSLGLGGDEQFF
TRBJ2-6	NA	TRBV21-1	NA	TGTGCCAGCAGCCCCCGGGACAGGGGCCTGGCAGGGGCCAACGTCCTGACTTTC	CASSPRDRGLAGANVLTF
TRBJ2-7	TRBD1	TRBV5-6	NA	TGTGCCAGCAGCTTGGGGACAGGATTTCACCAGTACTTC	CASSLGTGFHQYF
TRBJ1-2	TRBD1	TRBV28	NA	TGTGCCAGCAGTGGGGGACAGGGGGCGGGAGGCTACACCTTC	CASSGGQGAGGYTF
TRBJ1-2	NA	TRBV14	once	TGTGCCAGCAGCCAAGTTTCAGGGACCGACTATGGCTACACCTTC	CASSQVSGTDYGYTF
TRBJ2-7	TRBD1	TRBV5-1	many	TGCGCCAGCGGGACAGGGGCGGGATACGAGCAGTACTTC	CASGTGAGYEQYF
TRBJ1-4	NA	TRBV5-1	NA	TGCGCCAGCAGCTTTATCCCGTCTGCAACTAATGAAAAACTGTTTTTT	CASSFIPSATNEKLFF
TRBJ1-1	TRBD1	TRBV13	once	TGTGCCAGCAGCGTAGACCAGGCAGGGGGCATCACTGAAGCTTTCTTT	CASSVDQAGGITEAFF
TRBJ1-1	NA	TRBV9	NA	TGTGCCAGCAGCGTAGAAGGGGGGAACACTGAAGCTTTCTTT	CASSVEGGNTEAFF
TRBJ1-1	NA	TRBV9	few	TGTGCCAGCAGCGAGGCTCCGAACACTGAAGCTTTCTTT	CASSEAPNTEAFF
TRBJ2-5	NA	TRBV10-3	NA	TGTGCCATCAGTGTGGACAGTGAGACCCAGTACTTC	CAISVDSETQYF
TRBJ2-1	TRBD2	TRBV11-2	NA	TGTGCCAGCAGCTTAAGAGTCGACCTGCGGGGGGTAGAGAATGAGCAGTTCTTC	CASSLRVDLRGVENEQFF
TRBJ1-1	TRBD1	TRBV19	NA	TGTGCCAGTAGTAACAGGGGGTGGAACACTGAAGCTTTCTTT	CASSNRGWNTEAFF
TRBJ2-3	NA	TRBV10-2	NA	TGCGCCAGCAGTGATCCCCCGCAGGGGACAGATACGCAGTATTTT	CASSDPPQGTDTQYF
TRBJ1-1	TRBD1	TRBV27	NA	TGTGCCAGCAGTTTATGGGGGACAGGGGGCCGGACTGAAGCTTTCTTT	CASSLWGTGGRTEAFF
TRBJ2-2	TRBD1	TRBV12-5	NA	TGTGCTAGTGGTTTGTTCTCGACAGGGGACACCGGGGAGCTGTTTTTT	CASGLFSTGDTGELFF
TRBJ2-2	NA	TRBV18	NA	TGTGCCAGCTCACCCCCAGATGGCACCGGGGAGCTGTTTTTT	CASSPPDGTGELFF
TRBJ1-2	NA	TRBV30	NA	TGTGCCTGGAGCTATTCAGGGCATGGCTACACCTTC	CAWSYSGHGYTF
TRBJ2-2	TRBD2	TRBV7-9	NA	TGTGCCAGCAGCTTTCCTAGCGGGAGGGTGAACACCGGGGAGCTGTTTTTT	CASSFPSGRVNTGELFF
TRBJ2-7	TRBD2	TRBV2	NA	TGTGCCAGAAAAGGCGGGAGCTCCTACGAGCAGTACTTC	CARKGGSSYEQYF
TRBJ2-3	NA	TRBV4-2	NA	TGTGCCAGCAGCCAAGAAGGGGGGTACACGCAGTATTTT	CASSQEGGYTQYF
TRBJ1-1	NA	TRBV27	once	TGTGCCAGCAGCCCGGCGCTCCTCAACACTGAAGCTTTCTTT	CASSPALLNTEAFF
TRBJ2-7	NA	TRBV30	NA	TGTGCCTGGAGTGAACAGGGTCCCTACGAGCAGTACTTC	CAWSEQGPYEQYF
TRBJ2-5	NA	TRBV28	NA	TGTGCCAGCACCGAGCTTAGCGGAACTAAGACCCAGTACTTC	CASTELSGTKTQYF
TRBJ2-2	NA	TRBV4-1	NA	TGCGCCAGCAGCCAAGATTCTAGCCCCGGGGAGCTGTTTTTT	CASSQDSSPGELFF
TRBJ2-1	NA	TRBV29-1	few	TGCACCTCTAGGGGGGACAATGAGCAGTTCTTC	CTSRGDNEQFF
TRBJ2-1	NA	TRBV11-1	NA	TGTGCCAGCAGCTCCGAGACAGCCAACTCCTACAATGAGCAGTTCTTC	CASSSETANSYNEQFF
TRBJ2-3	NA	TRBV6-5	NA	TGTGCCAGCAGTCCGGGACCTCTGATATATACGCAGTATTTT	CASSPGPLIYTQYF
TRBJ2-3	TRBD1	TRBV30	NA	TGTGCCGGACAGGGCACAGATACGCAGTATTTT	CAGQGTDTQYF